The 8 T cell receptor beta chains listed next were all sequenced from one sample in a study of identifying expanded T cells in peripheral blood. The table came from immunoSEQ multiplex PCR; TCRdb's copy has only in-frame clones and leaves some out. The sample carries about 110,000 clones, 88% recorded once. Sequencing was performed on blood. The source of these receptors is a person aged 18 to 69 in good health.

The gene calls are TRBV29-1 and TRBJ1-4; D remains unclear. The V end was cut by 0 bases, the J end by 7 bases, with 12 bases between. The germline V gene encodes CDR1 SQVTM and CDR2 ANQGSEA. The CDR3 runs 14 residues. This CDR3 reads CSVEEGRFGEKLFF. The CDR3 bases are TGCAGCGTTGAAGAGGGTAGGTTTGGTGAAAAACTGTTTTTT.

The V gene is TRBV25-1, the J gene TRBJ2-5; 7 nucleotides line up with TRBD2. Looked up from germline, CDR1 is MGHDK and CDR2 is SYGVNS. J lost 1 base, V lost 2 bases, and 1 base had no gene match. The CDR3 has 14 residues. Here the CDR3 reads CASSESGVQETQYF. The CDR3 region has the DNA TGTGCCAGCAGTGAAAGCGGGGTCCAAGAGACCCAGTACTTC.

This clone was observed a handful of times. J is TRBJ1-2 and V is TRBV2; 9 bases line up with TRBD1. Germline CDR1 SNHLY, CDR2 FYNNEI. V was clipped by 4 bases and J by 3 bases; unmatched bases: 3. CDR3 size: 14 residues. The CDR3 coding sequence is TGTGCCAGCAGTGGGGACAGGGCGGACTATGGCTACACCTTC. Its protein product is CASSGDRADYGYTF.

The genes are TRBV18 and TRBJ2-2; TRBD2 is a possible D gene (6 bases). The CDR3 covers 15 residues. V lost 2 bases to trimming and J lost 3 bases, with 10 bases between them. Germline CDR1 is KGHSH and CDR2 is LQKENI. CDR3: CASSPRTGDTGELFF. The CDR3 bases are TGTGCCAGCTCACCAAGGACGGGGGACACCGGGGAGCTGTTTTTT.

The V call is TRBV7-2, the J call TRBJ2-2; no clear D gene. CDR3 length: 13 residues. Per the germline V gene, CDR1 is SGHTA and CDR2 is FQGNSA. The V gene lost 2 bases and the J gene lost 4 bases, with 5 bases spanning the gap. The CDR3 reads CASSLIATGELFF. CDR3 nucleotide sequence: TGTGCCAGCAGCTTAATCGCCACCGGGGAGCTGTTTTTT. The whole variable domain, remainder taken from reference TRBV7-2 and TRBJ2-2, is GAGVSQSPSNKVTEKGKDVELRCDPISGHTALYWYRQSLGQGLEFLIYFQGNSAPDKSGLPSDRFSAERTGGSVSTLTIQRTQQEDSAVYLCASSLIATGELFFGEGSRLTVL.

V gene TRBV28 combines with J gene TRBJ1-1; D uncertain. Per germline, CDR1 MDHEN and CDR2 SYDVKM. The V gene lost 1 base and the J gene lost 2 bases, with 8 bases spanning the gap. The CDR3 extends over 14 amino acids. CDR3 region: CASSLSTVNTEAFF. The CDR3 coding sequence is TGTGCCAGCAGTTTATCGACGGTCAACACTGAAGCTTTCTTT.

The chain links TRBV27 to TRBJ2-7; 9 nucleotides agree with TRBD1. This CDR3 region has 14 residues. J lost 6 bases, V lost 2 bases, and 5 bases had no gene match. The germline gives CDR1 MNHEY, CDR2 SMNVEV (reference sequence). In nucleotides, the CDR3 is TGTGCCAGCAGTTTAGGGGACAGGGTTGCCGAGCAGTACTTC. Translation: CASSLGDRVAEQYF.

The rearrangement uses TRBV6-4 and TRBJ2-1; the match to TRBD2 covers 14 bases. The CDR3 runs to 17 residues. The germline V gene encodes CDR1 MRHNA and CDR2 SNTAGT. V dropped 0 bases and J dropped 6; count of bases not matched to a gene: 4. CDR3 nucleotide sequence: TGTGCCAGCAGTGACTCGACTAGCGGGGGGGCATTCAATGAGCAGTTCTTC. As protein: CASSDSTSGGAFNEQFF.